These 10 T cell receptor beta chains originate from one sample sequenced in a study of siplizumab effects on memory and regulatory T cells. Sequencing used immunoSEQ multiplex PCR; TCRdb keeps in-frame clones, though not all of them. The sample carries some 90,000 clones, 85% to 90% recorded once. Sequences were obtained from CD4+ T cells sorted from blood. All receptors come from a human donor in good health.

The chain carries TRBV5-1 and TRBJ2-7, with a weak D call TRBD1 (6 bases). CDR1 and CDR2 (germline): SGHRS, YFSETQ. V lost 0 bases to trimming and J lost 5 bases, with 12 bases between them. This CDR3 has 14 amino acids. CDR3 protein: CASSLVQGPHEQYF. CDR3 nucleotides: TGCGCCAGCAGCTTGGTACAGGGACCCCACGAGCAGTACTTC.

V is TRBV27 and J is TRBJ2-7; 7 bases map to TRBD2. Germline V gives CDR1 MNHEY, CDR2 SMNVEV (reference sequence). CDR3 size: 16 residues. The V gene end was trimmed by 5 bases and the J gene end by 9 bases; junction bases not matched to a gene: 19. The CDR3 loop reads CASSPHLGRTTPRQYF. CDR3 bases: TGTGCCAGCAGTCCGCATCTCGGGAGGACCACTCCCCGGCAGTACTTC.

The chain uses TRBV18 and TRBJ2-3; TRBD2 matches at 7 bases. The CDR3 covers 16 residues. Per germline, CDR1 KGHSH and CDR2 LQKENI. V was clipped by 3 bases and J by 0 bases; unmatched bases: 6. The DNA for the CDR3 is TGTGCCAGCTCACCGTCTATAGCGGGTAGCACAGATACGCAGTATTTT. The encoded protein is CASSPSIAGSTDTQYF.

The chain carries TRBV4-1 and TRBJ1-6; D is undetermined. Germline loops: CDR1 MGHRA, CDR2 YSYEKL. There are 13 residues in the CDR3. V lost 4 bases, J lost 7 bases, and 8 bases lay in between. The CDR3 DNA is TGCGCCAGCAGCCCCATGGTCAATTCACCCCTCCACTTT. This codes for CASSPMVNSPLHF.

This chain links TRBV7-2 with TRBJ1-5; D is uncertain. Between the trimmed V and J ends, which lost 2 bases and 6 bases, there was a span of 11 bases. Germline values: CDR1 SGHTA, CDR2 FQGNSA. The CDR3 has 14 amino acids. Here the CDR3 reads CASSLYSRGQPQHF. The DNA for the CDR3 is TGTGCCAGCAGCTTATATTCCAGAGGTCAGCCCCAGCATTTT.

The chain links TRBV30 to TRBJ2-6, with 7 bases fitting TRBD1. CDR3 size: 21 residues. J lost 0 bases, V lost 7 bases, and 24 bases had no gene match. CDR1 and CDR2 (germline): GTSNPN, SVGIG (reference sequence). CDR3 DNA: TGTGCCTCTAGAAAGATACACAGGGGCCAATTAACCAGCTCTGGGGCCAACGTCCTGACTTTC. Residues: CASRKIHRGQLTSSGANVLTF.

The V call is TRBV6-5, the J call TRBJ2-5, with a tentative D call TRBD2 (6 bases). The CDR3 is made up of 13 amino acids. Trimming took 6 bases from V and 2 from J, leaving 10 bases between them. In germline, CDR1 is MNHEY, CDR2 SVGAGI. The CDR3 bases are TGTGCCAGCAGCCCCGGGGGACAAGAGACCCAGTACTTC. Protein sequence: CASSPGGQETQYF.

The rearrangement joins TRBV4-1 to TRBJ2-3; 8 bases match TRBD1. Germline V lookup: CDR1 MGHRA, CDR2 YSYEKL. There are 15 residues in the CDR3. With V trimmed by 4 bases and J by 3 bases, 6 bases remained unmatched. The CDR3 spells CASSRPGQATDTQYF. In nucleotides, the CDR3 is TGCGCCAGCAGCCGACCGGGACAGGCGACAGATACGCAGTATTTT.

The V gene is TRBV5-6, the J gene TRBJ2-1, with 10 bases identical to TRBD2. Germline CDR1 is SGHDT and CDR2 is YYEEEE. The J segment lost 10 bases and the V segment lost 0 bases, leaving 7 bases of the junction unmatched. This CDR3 is 15 amino acids long. CDR3 sequence: CASSLESSGSGEQFF. CDR3 nucleotide sequence: TGTGCCAGCAGCTTGGAATCTAGCGGGAGTGGGGAGCAGTTCTTC.

J is TRBJ1-3 and V is TRBV5-1; unclear D gene. CDR1 is SGHRS, CDR2 YFSETQ, per germline. Trimming left V 0 bases short and J 2 bases short, with 6 bases between. This CDR3 contains 14 residues. As DNA, the CDR3 is TGCGCCAGCAGCTTGGCTGATGCTGGAAACACCATATATTTT. This sequence encodes CASSLADAGNTIYF. Together with reference TRBV5-1 and TRBJ1-3, the CDR3 gives the full variable domain: KAGVTQTPRYLIKTRGQQVTLSCSPISGHRSVSWYQQTPGQGLQFLFEYFSETQRNKGNFPGRFSGRQFSNSRSEMNVSTLELGDSALYLCASSLADAGNTIYFGEGSWLTVV.